The 22 T cell receptor beta chains below come from one sample, sequenced in a study of blood T cells in healthy people across ages (dated by TCRdb to the mid-2010s). Libraries were built with 5' RACE. Sequenced on an Illumina HiSeq 2500. A second about 7 to 12 cycle PCR used a sample-barcoded 5' primer and a J-beta primer mix. TCRdb reprocessed the public reads (quality trimming at Q25 with fastp, clone calling with MiXCR) and kept in-frame beta chains. CDR3 protein sequences are deduplicated, and each keeps its most common genes and DNA. Present in this sample are around 990,000 distinct CDR3 sequences, 25% of which were seen just once. Around 0.75% of the sample is taken by the ten largest. These data are also associated with another study on T cells of mothers and their children.

Sequenced: blood. Source of these receptors: a girl aged 2 to 10 in good health.

V gene TRBV19 combines with J gene TRBJ2-3, with 8 bases identical to TRBD2. The trim removed 5 bases at V and 2 bases at J, leaving 6 bases unmatched. The CDR3 loop spans 15 amino acids. CDR1 and CDR2 (germline): LNHDA, SQIVND (reference sequence). CDR3 sequence reads: CASSYGLALTDTQYF. The CDR3 nucleotides are TGTGCCAGTAGTTACGGACTAGCTCTCACAGATACGCAGTATTTT. Full variable domain (missing parts from reference TRBV19 and TRBJ2-3): DGGITQSPKYLFRKEGQNVTLSCEQNLNHDAMYWYRQDPGQGLRLIYYSQIVNDFQKGDIAEGYSVSREKKESFPLTVTSAQKNPTAFYLCASSYGLALTDTQYFGPGTRLTVL.

This chain uses TRBV4-1 with TRBJ1-4; the D is unclear. Germline CDR1 reads MGHRA; CDR2 reads YSYEKL. Trimming left V 2 bases short and J 8 bases short, with 9 bases between. The length of the CDR3 is 13 residues. CDR3 residues: CASSQNYEEKLFF. The CDR3 nucleotides read TGCGCCAGCAGCCAAAATTACGAGGAAAAACTGTTTTTT.

This sequence joins TRBV4-2 and TRBJ1-5, with 10 positions matching TRBD1. The V gene's germline CDR1 is LGHNA and CDR2 YNFKEQ. The J segment lost 4 bases and the V segment lost 3 bases, leaving 12 bases of the junction unmatched. This CDR3 region has 18 residues. The CDR3 reads CASSQISLGTGVNQPQHF. CDR3 nucleotide sequence: TGTGCCAGCAGCCAGATTTCTTTGGGGACAGGGGTTAATCAGCCCCAGCATTTT.

This clonotype came up a few times. The chain recombines TRBV20-1 with TRBJ2-3; 8 nucleotides line up with TRBD2. CDR3 size: 11 residues. J lost 9 bases, V lost 6 bases, and 5 bases had no gene match. Germline V gives CDR1 DFQATT, CDR2 SNEGSKA (reference sequence). CDR3 protein: CSASSGGTQYF. As DNA, the CDR3 is TGCAGTGCCTCAAGCGGGGGAACGCAGTATTTT.

This sequence joins TRBV10-3 and TRBJ2-5, with D possibly matching TRBD2 (5 bases). The CDR3 loop spans 14 amino acids. The germline V gene encodes CDR1 ENHRY and CDR2 SYGVKD. Trimming cost V 3 bases and J 5 bases, with 13 bases left between them. The CDR3 protein is CAISDNSDSETQYF. DNA for the CDR3: TGTGCCATCAGTGATAATAGCGATTCGGAGACCCAGTACTTC.

The CDR3 reads CSGGGILTDTQYF. In DNA form, the CDR3 reads TGCAGCGGCGGGGGCATCCTCACAGATACGCAGTATTTT. The V call is TRBV29-1, the J call TRBJ2-3, with D maybe TRBD2 (7 bases). Trimming shortened V by 7 bases and J by 2 bases, and 13 bases separated the two germline ends. The CDR3 consists of 13 residues. Germline V gives CDR1 SQVTM, CDR2 ANQGSEA.

This sequence joins TRBV7-9 and TRBJ1-1, with 10 bases fitting TRBD1. The ends lost 5 bases at V and 5 bases at J; junction bases unmatched: 8. From germline, CDR1 is SEHNR and CDR2 FQNEAQ (reference sequence). The CDR3 runs 15 residues. CDR3 coding DNA: TGTGCCAGCAGCCGACCGGACAGGGGGGAGACTGAAGCTTTCTTT. Its protein product is CASSRPDRGETEAFF.

The V and J genes are TRBV28 and TRBJ2-1; D is undetermined. CDR3 length equals 10 residues. V was trimmed by 9 bases and J by 2 bases, leaving 2 bases between them. Germline CDR1 and CDR2: MDHEN and SYDVKM. CDR3 sequence: CASPYNEQFF. The CDR3 coding sequence is TGTGCCAGTCCCTACAATGAGCAGTTCTTC.

This clonotype was observed a few times. One end of the junction does not line up with germline, which may come from a read error. The chain carries TRBV12-3 or TRBV12-4 and TRBJ2-5; maybe TRBD1 (6 bases). TRBJ2-7 explains the end of the DNA better; the J call may be wrong. The CDR3 extends over 13 amino acids. The CDR3 is CATSKGTTAEQYF. For the CDR3, the DNA is TGTGCCACCAGTAAGGGGACAACGGCCGAGCAGTACTTC.

This clonotype was picked up a small number of times. The V gene is TRBV12-5, the J gene TRBJ2-5; D is uncertain. V lost 0 bases to trimming and J lost 7 bases, with 9 bases between them. CDR3 length: 13 amino acids. Germline V CDR1 and CDR2: LGHNT, FRNRAP. For the CDR3, the DNA is TGTGCTAGTGGTTTGGTGGTGACGGGGACCCAGTACTTC. Its translation: CASGLVVTGTQYF.

The chain uses TRBV13 and TRBJ2-1, with no clear D. V shed 4 bases and J shed 5 bases, with 18 bases lying between them. Germline V lookup: CDR1 PRHDT, CDR2 FYEKMQ (reference sequence). There are 16 residues in the CDR3. The CDR3 nucleotides are TGTGCCAGCAGCTGCCCCTCGAACCAGGCCCACAATGAGCAGTTCTTC. This gives the protein CASSCPSNQAHNEQFF.

V and J are TRBV6-5 and TRBJ1-5; D is possibly TRBD1 (6 bases). The CDR3 is 15 amino acids. CDR1 and CDR2 (germline): MNHEY, SVGAGI. The germline V and J ends were trimmed by 4 bases and 3 bases, with 13 bases remaining between them. The CDR3 here is CASSSFRTDNQPQHF. CDR3 nucleotides: TGTGCCAGCAGTTCTTTCCGGACAGACAATCAGCCCCAGCATTTT.

The rearrangement links TRBV3-1 to TRBJ2-7; 8 nucleotides match TRBD2. J lost 2 bases, V lost 1 base, and 4 bases had no gene match. This CDR3 comprises 15 residues. Germline V gene sequence: CDR1 LGHDT, CDR2 YNNKEL (reference sequence). The chain's CDR3 is CASSQGLARTYEQYF. The CDR3 DNA is TGTGCCAGCAGCCAAGGACTAGCGCGCACCTACGAGCAGTACTTC.

The table lists this clonotype with a few counts. V is TRBV7-9 and J is TRBJ2-3, with D perhaps TRBD2 (6 bases). Germline lookup yields CDR1 SEHNR and CDR2 FQNEAQ (reference sequence). The CDR3 is 15 residues long. V was clipped by 1 base and J by 3 bases, with 11 bases between them. CDR3 nucleotides: TGTGCCAGCAGCTTAGATGAGGGGAGGACAGATACGCAGTATTTT. It encodes CASSLDEGRTDTQYF.

This clonotype was found a few times. V gene TRBV28 combines with J gene TRBJ2-1; D gene unclear. The CDR3 is 15 amino acids. CDR1 is MDHEN and CDR2 is SYDVKM in the germline V gene. The V end was cut by 3 bases, the J end by 5 bases, with 14 bases between. CDR3 bases: TGTGCCAGCAGTTTTGTTACCTCGGTACACAATGAGCAGTTCTTC. Amino acid sequence: CASSFVTSVHNEQFF.

This clonotype was recorded many times. The V and J genes are TRBV12-3 or TRBV12-4 and TRBJ2-3; D might be TRBD1 (5 bases). V gave up 3 bases and J gave up 5 bases, with 6 bases separating them. This CDR3 region has 12 residues. For the CDR3, the DNA is TGTGCCAGCAGTTTTAGGGGAGATACGCAGTATTTT. Residues: CASSFRGDTQYF.

This clonotype was detected only a few times. The gene calls are TRBV9 and TRBJ2-1; D is uncertain. The CDR3 is 13 residues long. Germline V CDR1 and CDR2: SGDLS, YYNGEE. V was pared by 2 bases and J by 4 bases, with 7 bases between. The CDR3 loop is CASSVDAYNEQFF. The CDR3 region has the DNA TGTGCCAGCAGCGTTGACGCATACAATGAGCAGTTCTTC.

The chain recombines TRBV7-2 with TRBJ2-5, with D perhaps matching TRBD2 (5 bases). This CDR3 region has 13 residues. CDR1 SGHTA and CDR2 FQGNSA come from the germline V gene. V lost 4 bases, J lost 5 bases, and 11 bases lay in between. This chain's CDR3 is CASSSRESETQYF. As DNA, the CDR3 is TGTGCCAGCAGCTCGAGGGAGTCGGAGACCCAGTACTTC.

This clonotype was picked up a small number of times. CDR3 loop: CASSPAGQGNTEAFF. CDR3 DNA: TGCGCCAGCAGCCCGGCGGGACAGGGAAACACTGAAGCTTTCTTT. V and J are TRBV4-3 and TRBJ1-1; 9 nucleotides match TRBD1. V lost 4 bases to trimming and J lost 2 bases; unmatched junction nucleotides: 5. CDR3 size: 15 residues. Germline V gives CDR1 LGHNA, CDR2 YSLEER.

This clonotype showed up just a few times. This chain connects TRBV29-1 to TRBJ2-7; D remains unclear. Germline CDR1 SQVTM, CDR2 ANQGSEA. The V end lost 4 bases, the J end lost 7 bases, and 8 bases lay between the germline ends. The CDR3 sequence is 10 residues long. The DNA of the CDR3 is TGCAGCGTTGTCCAAGGGGAGCAGTACTTC. Translating gives CSVVQGEQYF.

The rearrangement uses TRBV10-3 and TRBJ1-6; D is unclear. The V end lost 4 bases, the J end lost 3 bases, and 10 bases lay between the germline ends. From germline, CDR1 is ENHRY and CDR2 SYGVKD. The CDR3 is 15 residues long. The CDR3, as DNA: TGTGCCATCAGTGCGGGGATAGGCTATAATTCACCCCTCCACTTT. Translation: CAISAGIGYNSPLHF.

This clonotype showed up just a few times. CDR3: CASSVEAGRYEQYF. CDR3 DNA: TGTGCCAGCAGCGTAGAAGCGGGGCGCTACGAGCAGTACTTC. The J gene is TRBJ2-7, the V gene TRBV9; 7 bases are a match to TRBD2. Germline V gene sequence: CDR1 SGDLS, CDR2 YYNGEE. The ends lost 0 bases at V and 3 bases at J; junction bases unmatched: 3. The CDR3 contains 14 residues.